These 30 T cell receptor beta chains came from one sample sequenced in a study of cytomegalovirus exposure and HLA in healthy donors. Primers for the PCR totalled 60 Vbeta and 13 Jbeta. Generated by immunoSEQ multiplex PCR, the TCRdb table keeps only in-frame clones and is missing some. The sample holds around 150,000 clones, 80% seen once. The sample taken for sequencing was PBMCs. The receptors shown here come from a man aged 18-30 years in good health and CMV-seropositive.

The rearrangement uses TRBV30 and TRBJ1-3, with D tentatively TRBD1 (5 bases). V dropped 0 bases and J dropped 0 bases, with 12 bases sitting between them. Germline V lookup: CDR1 GTSNPN, CDR2 SVGIG (reference sequence). The CDR3 is made up of 16 amino acids. CDR3 amino acids: CAWSVGDTYSGNTIYF. The CDR3 nucleotides read TGTGCCTGGAGTGTAGGGGATACTTACTCTGGAAACACCATATATTTT. Drawing the rest from reference TRBV30 and TRBJ1-3, the complete variable domain is SQTIHQWPATLVQPVGSPLSLECTVEGTSNPNLYWYRQAAGRGLQLLFYSVGIGQISSEVPQNLSASRPQDRQFILSSKKLLLSDSGFYLCAWSVGDTYSGNTIYFGEGSWLTVV.

This clone has a single count. The rearrangement joins TRBV4-1 to TRBJ2-1; 9 bases match TRBD2. The V gene's germline CDR1 is MGHRA and CDR2 YSYEKL. This CDR3 region has 16 residues. V was clipped by 5 bases and J by 2 bases; unmatched bases: 7. The CDR3 DNA sequence: TGCGCCAGCAGCTACCTAGCGGGGACGACCTACAATGAGCAGTTCTTC. Translating it yields CASSYLAGTTYNEQFF.

This clone showed up just a few times. The rearrangement links TRBV19 to TRBJ2-2, with D perhaps matching TRBD2 (6 bases). Germline CDR1 LNHDA, CDR2 SQIVND (reference sequence). Trimming pared 7 bases from V and 5 bases from J, leaving 14 bases between. The CDR3 consists of 14 residues. The CDR3 region is CASTPWGRTGELFF. In DNA form, the CDR3 reads TGTGCCAGTACCCCCTGGGGGAGGACCGGGGAGCTGTTTTTT.

In its sample, this clone was seen a few times. CDR3 sequence: CASSPGYYAHEQYF. The CDR3 nucleotides read TGTGCCAGCAGCCCGGGGTACTATGCCCACGAGCAGTACTTC. V gene TRBV11-2 combines with J gene TRBJ2-5; a possible D gene is TRBD2 (5 bases). The J call may be wrong; the DNA end is better matched by TRBJ2-7. This CDR3 spans 14 amino acids. Germline V gene lookup returns CDR1 SGHAT and CDR2 FQNNGV.

This chain connects TRBV7-6 to TRBJ2-3; TRBD2 agrees at 7 bases. With V trimmed by 5 bases and J by 0 bases, 5 bases remained unmatched. CDR1 and CDR2 (germline): SGHVS, FNYEAQ. The CDR3 has 15 amino acids. CDR3 loop: CASSTGGFSTDTQYF. In DNA, the CDR3 is TGTGCCAGCAGCACCGGGGGGTTTAGCACAGATACGCAGTATTTT.

This clone was observed a single time. The V call is TRBV10-1, the J call TRBJ1-2, with TRBD1 matching over 11 bases. Losses at the gene ends were 5 bases for V and 5 bases for J; bases not matched to a gene: 1. From germline, CDR1 is WNHNN and CDR2 SYGVQD (reference sequence). There are 13 residues in the CDR3. The CDR3: CASSWDRGYGYTF. The CDR3 nucleotides are TGCGCCAGCAGTTGGGACAGGGGGTATGGCTACACCTTC.

The genes are TRBV5-6 and TRBJ1-4, with D perhaps matching TRBD1 (6 bases). V lost 1 base to trimming and J lost 3 bases, with 7 bases between them. CDR3 size: 14 residues. Per germline, CDR1 SGHDT and CDR2 YYEEEE. Here the CDR3 reads CASSLKGANEKLFF. CDR3 nucleotides: TGTGCCAGCAGCTTGAAGGGGGCTAATGAAAAACTGTTTTTT.

The chain employs TRBV4-1 and TRBJ1-3; D is undetermined. This CDR3 has 14 residues. Germline V lookup: CDR1 MGHRA, CDR2 YSYEKL. Deletions cut 4 bases from V and 2 bases from J, with 9 bases between. This chain's CDR3 is CASSPPEPGNTIYF. The CDR3 nucleotides read TGCGCCAGCAGCCCACCGGAGCCTGGAAACACCATATATTTT.

This clone was counted a few times. V usage is TRBV6-6 and J usage is TRBJ2-7, with D possibly matching TRBD2 (5 bases). V was pared by 0 bases and J by 3 bases, with 6 bases between. CDR1 is MNHNY and CDR2 is SVGAGI in the germline V gene (reference sequence). This CDR3 contains 13 residues. CDR3 sequence reads: CASSYSRGYEQYF. As DNA, the CDR3 is TGTGCCAGCAGTTACTCCCGGGGCTACGAGCAGTACTTC.

The chain is built from TRBV7-2 and TRBJ1-4; D is ambiguous. With 2 bases removed from V and 4 bases from J, the gap between germline ends came to 8 bases. This CDR3 has 14 amino acids. CDR1 is SGHTA and CDR2 is FQGNSA in the germline V gene. CDR3 loop: CASSLMRFNEKLFF. Written as DNA, the CDR3 is TGTGCCAGCAGCTTAATGAGATTTAATGAAAAACTGTTTTTT. Based on the CDR3 plus reference TRBV7-2 and TRBJ1-4, the full variable domain is GAGVSQSPSNKVTEKGKDVELRCDPISGHTALYWYRQSLGQGLEFLIYFQGNSAPDKSGLPSDRFSAERTGGSVSTLTIQRTQQEDSAVYLCASSLMRFNEKLFFGSGTQLSVL.

The CDR3 DNA is TGTGCCAGCAGCCAGAGACTAGCGGGAGGTGAGCAGTTCTTC. It translates to CASSQRLAGGEQFF. The gene calls are TRBV7-7 and TRBJ2-1; 13 bases are a match to TRBD2. There are 14 residues in the CDR3. The germline gives CDR1 SSHAT, CDR2 FNYEAQ (reference sequence). With 5 bases clipped from V and 9 bases from J, the junction kept 4 bases outside the gene matches.

The chain combines TRBV19 with TRBJ1-3, with D possibly matching TRBD1 (6 bases). V shed 5 bases and J shed 0 bases, with 23 bases lying between them. The CDR3 contains 19 residues. The germline V gene has CDR1 LNHDA and CDR2 SQIVND (reference sequence). CDR3 DNA: TGTGCCAGTAGTCTAAGACCCATCACTGGACAGTCCTCTGGAAACACCATATATTTT. This codes for CASSLRPITGQSSGNTIYF.

The genes are TRBV28 and TRBJ1-3, with 7 nucleotides matching TRBD1. Germline V lookup: CDR1 MDHEN, CDR2 SYDVKM. CDR3 length: 15 amino acids. V lost 8 bases, J lost 2 bases, and 9 bases stayed unmatched. CDR3 coding DNA: TGTGCCAGCGAAACAGGGGAAAACACTGGAAACACCATATATTTT. Protein product: CASETGENTGNTIYF. Full variable domain (rest looked up from reference TRBV28 and TRBJ1-3): DVKVTQSSRYLVKRTGEKVFLECVQDMDHENMFWYRQDPGLGLRLIYFSYDVKMKEKGDIPEGYSVSREKKERFSLILESASTNQTSMYLCASETGENTGNTIYFGEGSWLTVV.

The V and J genes are TRBV15 and TRBJ2-7; D possibly corresponds to TRBD1 (5 bases). Trimming removed 0 bases from V and 2 bases from J, with 8 bases in between. CDR3 length: 14 amino acids. Germline V gene data show CDR1 as LNHNV and CDR2 as YYDKDF (reference sequence). DNA of the CDR3: TGTGCCACCAGCAGAGAGGGGCAAGCCTACGAGCAGTACTTC. It specifies CATSREGQAYEQYF.

The J gene is TRBJ2-7, the V gene TRBV4-1; maybe TRBD2 (6 bases). Germline CDR1 MGHRA, CDR2 YSYEKL. CDR3 length equals 14 residues. Trimming cost V 1 base and J 1 base, with 8 bases left between them. CDR3 region: CASSQVRDSYEQYF. The CDR3 region has the DNA TGCGCCAGCAGCCAAGTGCGGGATTCCTACGAGCAGTACTTC.

This rearrangement joins TRBV30 to TRBJ2-1; 8 nucleotides match TRBD2. Germline CDR1 is GTSNPN and CDR2 is SVGIG (reference sequence). This CDR3 contains 15 residues. The V segment lost 3 bases and the J segment 9 bases; nucleotides outside the gene matches: 13. The CDR3 DNA follows: TGTGCCTGGAGCCCCCGGGGGGGCATGAAAAGTGAGCAGTTCTTC. Protein product: CAWSPRGGMKSEQFF.

J is TRBJ2-6 and V is TRBV19, with D possibly being TRBD1 (5 bases). Trimming removed 3 bases from V and 0 bases from J, with 21 bases in between. This CDR3 comprises 20 residues. CDR1 is LNHDA, CDR2 SQIVND, per germline (reference sequence). The CDR3 bases are TGTGCCAGTAGTATTACTTCAGGGCCCGGGTACTACTCTGGGGCCAACGTCCTGACTTTC. Protein product: CASSITSGPGYYSGANVLTF. Complete variable domain (other parts from reference TRBV19 and TRBJ2-6): DGGITQSPKYLFRKEGQNVTLSCEQNLNHDAMYWYRQDPGQGLRLIYYSQIVNDFQKGDIAEGYSVSREKKESFPLTVTSAQKNPTAFYLCASSITSGPGYYSGANVLTFGAGSRLTVL.

CDR3 sequence reads: CAWRITGRSKNIQYF. For the CDR3, the DNA is TGTGCCTGGAGGATTACAGGGCGTAGCAAAAACATTCAGTACTTC. This chain joins TRBV30 and TRBJ2-4, with D maybe TRBD1 (6 bases). V was clipped by 3 bases and J by 3 bases, with 15 bases between them. Looked up from germline, CDR1 is GTSNPN and CDR2 is SVGIG (reference sequence). This CDR3 comprises 15 residues.

In this sample, this clone turned up a few times. The genes are TRBV11-3 and TRBJ1-3; D is unresolved. V was trimmed by 8 bases and J by 1 base, leaving 6 bases between them. Per germline, CDR1 SGHNT and CDR2 YENEEA. This CDR3 comprises 12 residues. CDR3 in amino acids: CASVYSGNTIYF. For the CDR3, the DNA is TGTGCCAGCGTTTATTCTGGAAACACCATATATTTT.

This chain links TRBV7-9 with TRBJ2-1; 8 positions agree with TRBD2. This CDR3 is built from 16 residues. The germline gives CDR1 SEHNR, CDR2 FQNEAQ (reference sequence). V shed 0 bases, J shed 3 bases, and the junction held 4 bases outside the gene matches. CDR3 nucleotides: TGTGCCAGCAGCTTAGCGGAGGCGGGAGGCTACAATGAGCAGTTCTTC. Residues: CASSLAEAGGYNEQFF. Combining the CDR3 with reference TRBV7-9 and TRBJ2-1 gives the whole variable domain DTGVSQNPRHKITKRGQNVTFRCDPISEHNRLYWYRQTLGQGPEFLTYFQNEAQLEKSRLLSDRFSAERPKGSFSTLEIQRTEQGDSAMYLCASSLAEAGGYNEQFFGPGTRLTVL.

The chain uses TRBV9 and TRBJ2-1; TRBD2 matches 11 bases. The CDR3 is 14 residues long. The V and J ends lost 5 bases and 9 bases, in that order; junction bases with no gene match: 7. Germline V gene data show CDR1 as SGDLS and CDR2 as YYNGEE. The CDR3 reads CASRLELAGGEQFF. In nucleotides, the CDR3 is TGTGCCAGCAGACTCGAGCTAGCGGGAGGTGAGCAGTTCTTC.

The V call is TRBV11-2, the J call TRBJ2-7; D not resolved. V gave up 5 bases and J gave up 3 bases, with 14 bases separating them. The CDR3 has 14 amino acids. In germline, CDR1 is SGHAT, CDR2 FQNNGV. CDR3 in amino acids: CASSPVPTGYEQYF. CDR3 nucleotide sequence: TGTGCCAGCAGCCCTGTGCCGACGGGCTACGAGCAGTACTTC.

V is TRBV6-6 and J is TRBJ1-3; D is uncertain. Deletions cut 2 bases from V and 4 bases from J, with 12 bases between. CDR1 and CDR2 from the germline V gene are MNHNY and SVGAGI (reference sequence). This CDR3 has 15 amino acids. The CDR3 loop reads CASSYTVPPGNTIYF. CDR3 nucleotide sequence: TGTGCCAGCAGTTACACGGTCCCTCCCGGAAACACCATATATTTT.

This CDR3 is CASSLQGSFSGELFF. CDR3 bases: TGTGCCAGCAGCTTACAGGGATCTTTTTCCGGGGAGCTGTTTTTT. The rearrangement links TRBV7-9 to TRBJ2-2, with D possibly TRBD1 on 5 matching bases. Germline lookup yields CDR1 SEHNR and CDR2 FQNEAQ (reference sequence). Trimming cost V 2 bases and J 6 bases, with 13 bases left between them. The CDR3 is made up of 15 amino acids.

The chain employs TRBV29-1 and TRBJ2-7; D may be TRBD1 (6 bases). The germline gives CDR1 SQVTM, CDR2 ANQGSEA. The CDR3 covers 15 residues. The V end was cut by 1 base, the J end by 0 bases, with 13 bases between. Here the CDR3 DNA reads TGCAGCGTTGAAGGGACAGCCAAAAGCTCCTACGAGCAGTACTTC. As protein: CSVEGTAKSSYEQYF.

This clone was counted between two and nine times. The chain carries TRBV19 and TRBJ2-1; D perhaps matches TRBD2 (7 bases). V lost 3 bases, J lost 5 bases, and 14 bases lay in between. The germline V gene encodes CDR1 LNHDA and CDR2 SQIVND (reference sequence). The CDR3 covers 15 residues. DNA of the CDR3: TGTGCCAGTAGTATTAACGGGGGGCCAAACAATGAGCAGTTCTTC. This encodes CASSINGGPNNEQFF.

The V call is TRBV15, the J call TRBJ2-7; D gene uncertain. V was clipped by 0 bases and J by 0 bases, with 15 bases between them. This CDR3 region has 17 residues. Looked up from germline, CDR1 is LNHNV and CDR2 is YYDKDF (reference sequence). The CDR3 here is CATSRDGSRLSSYEQYF. The CDR3 coding sequence is TGTGCCACCAGCAGAGATGGCAGCAGGTTGAGCTCCTACGAGCAGTACTTC.

The rearrangement uses TRBV15 and TRBJ1-6, with D unclear. CDR1 and CDR2 from the germline V gene are LNHNV and YYDKDF (reference sequence). The CDR3 is 14 residues long. Trimming cost V 0 bases and J 10 bases, with 10 bases left between them. CDR3 DNA sequence: TGTGCCACCAGCAGAGATCAGTATTCCTCACCCCTCCACTTT. Its translation: CATSRDQYSSPLHF.

A few counts support this clone. The chain recombines TRBV20-1 with TRBJ1-4; 7 bases agree with TRBD1. Germline V gene sequence: CDR1 DFQATT, CDR2 SNEGSKA (reference sequence). This CDR3 is 11 amino acids long. The CDR3: CEGTDNEKLFF. In DNA, the CDR3 is TGCGAGGGGACAGATAATGAAAAACTGTTTTTT.

This chain joins TRBV11-1 and TRBJ2-5; 11 nucleotides align to TRBD2. J gave up 3 bases and V 4 bases, and 4 bases lay outside the gene matches. Germline CDR1 SGHAT, CDR2 FQDESV (reference sequence). This CDR3 comprises 15 residues. Written as DNA, the CDR3 is TGTGCCAGCAGCTCCCCGGGACTAGCGGAAGAGACCCAGTACTTC. As protein: CASSSPGLAEETQYF.